These 27 T cell receptor beta chains came from one sample sequenced in a study of shared clonotypes between healthy human individuals. Libraries were prepared by immunoSEQ multiplex PCR; TCRdb keeps only in-frame clonotypes and omits some of them. The table records around 200,000 clones, roughly 93% of them present only once. The specimen sequenced was naive CD4+ T cells sorted from blood. This sample's subset: CD45RA+ positively selected. Source of these receptors: a woman aged 25-40 years in good health.

This chain uses TRBV6-4 with TRBJ2-6; D is undetermined. The germline gives CDR1 MRHNA, CDR2 SNTAGT. The CDR3 has 14 amino acids. V lost 3 bases and J lost 3, with 6 bases in between. The CDR3 nucleotides read TGTGCCAGCAGTGATGAGCTTGGGGCCAACGTCCTGACTTTC. The encoded protein is CASSDELGANVLTF.

The rearrangement links TRBV14 to TRBJ2-7; no firm D call. The CDR3 covers 14 residues. Per the germline V gene, CDR1 is SGHDN and CDR2 is FVKESK. Trimming stripped 3 bases from V and 2 bases from J, with 11 bases between. CDR3 in DNA: TGTGCCAGCAGCCATCGCCCCGAAACCTACGAGCAGTACTTC. It yields the protein CASSHRPETYEQYF.

The chain has TRBV28 and TRBJ2-7; D uncertain. CDR3 length equals 12 residues. V was clipped by 6 bases and J by 2 bases, with 8 bases between them. Germline V gene sequence: CDR1 MDHEN, CDR2 SYDVKM. CDR3 in amino acids: CASSRLPYEQYF. DNA of the CDR3: TGTGCCAGCAGCAGACTCCCCTACGAGCAGTACTTC.

CDR3 amino acids: CASSMAAGGPQETQYF. In nucleotides, the CDR3 is TGTGCCAGTAGTATGGCCGCGGGGGGGCCCCAAGAGACCCAGTACTTC. The V and J genes are TRBV19 and TRBJ2-5; TRBD2 matches at 9 bases. V was pared by 3 bases and J by 1 base, with 6 bases of the junction left unmatched. The CDR3 spans 16 residues. CDR1 is LNHDA, CDR2 SQIVND, per germline (reference sequence). Drawing the rest from reference TRBV19 and TRBJ2-5, the complete variable domain is DGGITQSPKYLFRKEGQNVTLSCEQNLNHDAMYWYRQDPGQGLRLIYYSQIVNDFQKGDIAEGYSVSREKKESFPLTVTSAQKNPTAFYLCASSMAAGGPQETQYFGPGTRLLVL.

The V gene is TRBV6-5, the J gene TRBJ1-1, with D possibly matching TRBD1 (6 bases). This CDR3 region has 14 residues. CDR1 and CDR2 from the germline V gene are MNHEY and SVGAGI. V lost 6 bases to trimming and J lost 5 bases, with 16 bases between them. The CDR3 coding sequence is TGTGCCAGCAGACCCCATCGGGGGGCAACTGAAGCTTTCTTT. This encodes CASRPHRGATEAFF.

The gene calls are TRBV27 and TRBJ2-7, with D perhaps matching TRBD1 (6 bases). Trimming took 5 bases from V and 9 from J, leaving 23 bases between them. This CDR3 is built from 15 residues. Germline CDR1 and CDR2: MNHEY and SMNVEV (reference sequence). As DNA, the CDR3 is TGTGCCAGCAGTCTTGGGACAAGAGAGAGAAGGGTGCAGTACTTC. Its translation is CASSLGTRERRVQYF.

The V call is TRBV6-5, the J call TRBJ2-7, with TRBD1 matching 9 bases. The CDR3 covers 16 residues. Trimming cost V 0 bases and J 7 bases; bases outside gene matches: 10. Germline CDR1 MNHEY, CDR2 SVGAGI. In nucleotides, the CDR3 is TGTGCCAGCAGTTACTCCTCGGGACAGGGAATAAAAGAGCAGTACTTC. As protein: CASSYSSGQGIKEQYF.

The chain is built from TRBV5-1 and TRBJ2-3; TRBD1 is a possible D gene (5 bases). V was clipped by 0 bases and J by 0 bases, with 8 bases between them. The CDR3 has 15 residues. CDR1 and CDR2 (germline): SGHRS, YFSETQ. CDR3: CASSLVQGSTDTQYF. The CDR3 coding sequence is TGCGCCAGCAGCTTGGTGCAGGGAAGCACAGATACGCAGTATTTT.

V gene TRBV19 combines with J gene TRBJ2-7, with 11 bases fitting TRBD2. Looked up from germline, CDR1 is LNHDA and CDR2 is SQIVND (reference sequence). V lost 4 bases and J lost 3; bases outside the gene matches: 2. The CDR3 totals 14 residues. The chain's CDR3 is CASSRTSGYYEQYF. The DNA of the CDR3 is TGTGCCAGTAGTAGGACTAGCGGGTACTACGAGCAGTACTTC. Full variable domain (remainder filled in from reference TRBV19 and TRBJ2-7): DGGITQSPKYLFRKEGQNVTLSCEQNLNHDAMYWYRQDPGQGLRLIYYSQIVNDFQKGDIAEGYSVSREKKESFPLTVTSAQKNPTAFYLCASSRTSGYYEQYFGPGTRLTVT.

This rearrangement joins TRBV5-1 to TRBJ2-1, with D uncertain. V was pared by 0 bases and J by 6 bases, with 4 bases between. Germline V gives CDR1 SGHRS, CDR2 YFSETQ. The CDR3 length is 12 residues. CDR3 DNA sequence: TGCGCCAGCAGCTTGGCTTCCAATGAGCAGTTCTTC. Translated: CASSLASNEQFF. Full variable domain (missing parts from reference TRBV5-1 and TRBJ2-1): KAGVTQTPRYLIKTRGQQVTLSCSPISGHRSVSWYQQTPGQGLQFLFEYFSETQRNKGNFPGRFSGRQFSNSRSEMNVSTLELGDSALYLCASSLASNEQFFGPGTRLTVL.

As concerns this clone: The sample carries other DNA sequences with the same CDR3. J is TRBJ2-7 and V is TRBV5-1; no reliable D call. The CDR3 length is 13 residues. CDR1 is SGHRS, CDR2 YFSETQ, per germline. The V end lost 0 bases, the J end lost 7 bases, and 11 bases lay between the germline ends. The CDR3 region is CASSLEAGGEQYF. DNA for the CDR3: TGCGCCAGCAGCTTGGAAGCTGGTGGGGAGCAGTACTTC.

The chain couples TRBV18 to TRBJ1-4; 10 bases align to TRBD1. V lost 0 bases and J lost 7; bases outside the gene matches: 2. From germline, CDR1 is KGHSH and CDR2 LQKENI. CDR3 size: 15 residues. CDR3 coding DNA: TGTGCCAGCTCACCACCGGGACAGGGGCCTGAAAAACTGTTTTTT. The encoded protein is CASSPPGQGPEKLFF.

J is TRBJ1-1 and V is TRBV7-8; 7 bases fit TRBD1. The CDR3 has 17 amino acids. In germline, CDR1 is SGHVS, CDR2 FQNEAQ. V lost 5 bases and J lost 1; bases outside the gene matches: 13. The DNA of the CDR3 is TGTGCCAGCAGCCCTTACCCCAGGGGGATGGGGAACACTGAAGCTTTCTTT. Translation: CASSPYPRGMGNTEAFF.

This sequence joins TRBV28 and TRBJ1-5; no clear D gene. V was cut by 8 bases and J by 3 bases, with 14 bases left in between. Germline CDR1 is MDHEN and CDR2 is SYDVKM. The CDR3 is 14 amino acids. CDR3 amino acids: CASALVTNNQPQHF. The CDR3 DNA reads TGTGCCAGCGCGCTCGTTACGAACAATCAGCCCCAGCATTTT.

The V call is TRBV27, the J call TRBJ2-7; D is unresolved. CDR3 length equals 14 residues. Germline V gene sequence: CDR1 MNHEY, CDR2 SMNVEV (reference sequence). V was clipped by 2 bases and J by 0 bases, with 8 bases between them. In DNA, the CDR3 is TGTGCCAGCAGTTTAGTCTCACACTCCTACGAGCAGTACTTC. This sequence encodes CASSLVSHSYEQYF.

The chain is built from TRBV11-3 and TRBJ1-5; TRBD1 might be the D (5 bases). The germline V gene encodes CDR1 SGHNT and CDR2 YENEEA. Trimming shortened V by 3 bases and J by 9 bases, and 9 bases separated the two germline ends. The CDR3 is made up of 12 amino acids. The chain's CDR3 is CASSLLGGPQHF. CDR3 in DNA: TGTGCCAGCAGCTTGCTGGGGGGGCCCCAGCATTTT.

This clone has a single count. The V gene is TRBV7-9, the J gene TRBJ2-7; possible D gene TRBD1, 7 bases. Germline V gives CDR1 SEHNR, CDR2 FQNEAQ (reference sequence). V dropped 5 bases and J dropped 2 bases, with 16 bases sitting between them. The CDR3 contains 15 residues. The CDR3 DNA sequence: TGTGCCAGCAGCCGTGGAGGGGGCCGACCCTACGAGCAGTACTTC. It codes for CASSRGGGRPYEQYF.

The gene calls are TRBV6-1 and TRBJ1-2, with D perhaps TRBD1 (5 bases). In germline, CDR1 is MNHNS, CDR2 SASEGT. The CDR3 contains 13 residues. Trimming cost V 5 bases and J 7 bases, with 14 bases left between them. This chain's CDR3 is CASSPGGQGGYTF. CDR3 DNA: TGTGCCAGCAGTCCCGGTGGGCAGGGTGGCTACACCTTC.

The chain couples TRBV6-5 to TRBJ2-5, with 8 bases matching TRBD2. This CDR3 contains 16 residues. The ends lost 0 bases at V and 8 bases at J; junction bases unmatched: 11. Per germline, CDR1 MNHEY and CDR2 SVGAGI. The CDR3 region has the DNA TGTGCCAGCAGTTACTCTGGACTAGCCCCTCAAGGAACCCAGTACTTC. Encoded protein: CASSYSGLAPQGTQYF.

The J gene is TRBJ2-7, the V gene TRBV19, with a possible D match to TRBD1 (6 bases). The CDR3 covers 15 residues. Germline CDR1 LNHDA, CDR2 SQIVND (reference sequence). The germline V and J ends were trimmed by 4 bases and 6 bases, with 19 bases remaining between them. In nucleotides, the CDR3 is TGTGCCAGTAGTAACTGGCAGGGGCAGTCATCCGAGCAGTACTTC. Translating it yields CASSNWQGQSSEQYF.

The chain uses TRBV4-2 and TRBJ2-6; 7 nucleotides align to TRBD1. J was trimmed by 1 base and V by 4 bases; bases with no gene match: 4. Germline V gene lookup returns CDR1 LGHNA and CDR2 YNFKEQ. The CDR3 has 16 residues. CDR3 region: CASSRSGGSGANVLTF. In DNA form, the CDR3 reads TGTGCCAGCAGCCGGTCAGGGGGATCTGGGGCCAACGTCCTGACTTTC.

The rearrangement uses TRBV7-9 and TRBJ1-1; possibly TRBD1 for D (5 bases). Germline-derived CDR1 and CDR2 are SEHNR and FQNEAQ (reference sequence). The CDR3 has 15 residues. The V and J ends lost 5 bases and 4 bases respectively, with 17 bases between them. CDR3 in amino acids: CASSPRRQHLTEAFF. The CDR3 nucleotides are TGTGCCAGCAGCCCCCGGAGACAGCATCTCACTGAAGCTTTCTTT.

J is TRBJ1-1 and V is TRBV19; unclear D gene. The CDR3 is made up of 15 amino acids. Germline CDR1 reads LNHDA; CDR2 reads SQIVND (reference sequence). Trimming took off 6 bases at V and 7 bases at J, with 21 bases between the two ends. The CDR3 DNA sequence: TGTGCCAGTAGGGATAGCGGAGGCCTACCGCTTGAAGCTTTCTTT. This codes for CASRDSGGLPLEAFF.

The rearrangement uses TRBV19 and TRBJ2-5; 7 nucleotides agree with TRBD1. Gene TRBJ2-7 matches the end of the DNA better, so the J call may be wrong. The germline CDR1 and CDR2 sequences are LNHDA and SQIVND (reference sequence). This CDR3 is 15 amino acids long. CDR3 DNA: TGTGCCAGTAGTATAGCCCTACAGGGGTCCTACGAGCAGTACTTC. It codes for CASSIALQGSYEQYF.

The J gene is TRBJ1-3, the V gene TRBV18, with 7 nucleotides matching TRBD1. This CDR3 comprises 15 residues. The germline CDR1 and CDR2 sequences are KGHSH and LQKENI. Trimming removed 2 bases from V and 3 bases from J; junction bases left unmatched: 4. CDR3 DNA: TGTGCCAGCTCACCAGACAGGGCTGTTGGAAACACCATATATTTT. It encodes CASSPDRAVGNTIYF.

The J gene is TRBJ1-5, the V gene TRBV11-2, with a possible D match to TRBD1 (6 bases). Germline V gives CDR1 SGHAT, CDR2 FQNNGV. The CDR3 has 15 amino acids. V was shortened by 5 bases and J by 2 bases, with 13 bases between the two germline ends. For the CDR3, the DNA is TGTGCCAGCAGCCCACAGGGAGTTCGCAATCAGCCCCAGCATTTT. This translates into CASSPQGVRNQPQHF.

The chain employs TRBV29-1 and TRBJ2-5; D remains ambiguous. The J call is in doubt because the DNA end fits TRBJ2-7 better. This CDR3 spans 12 amino acids. Germline loops: CDR1 SQVTM, CDR2 ANQGSEA. CDR3 DNA sequence: TGCAGCGTTTTCCGCCCACCTGACGAGCAGTACTTC. Protein: CSVFRPPDEQYF.